This TCR beta chain emerged from a study of vaccination and CD4 T cells after COVID-19. At the level of the study: Convalescent participants consisted of six males and four females, two being Hispanic.

This clonotype has a handful of counts. Its cognate antigen is unknown. Described treatment: roughly 10-day PBMC culture with coronavirus spike peptide pools or control peptides (ViraFEST assay). The Oncomine TCR Beta short-read assay was what sequenced the DNA obtained from cultured CD4+ T cells. TCRdb redid the calling of the PCR reads with MiXCR, one entry per CDR3 protein. This table holds about 15,000 distinct CDR3 sequences, 60% found once. This sequence was found in a human donor who had recovered from COVID-19. The source material was CD4+ T cells from blood, cultured in vitro.

The CDR3 nucleotides are TGCAGTGCTCCGGGACAGGGGGAATACGAGCAGTACTTC. Protein: CSAPGQGEYEQYF. The V and J genes are TRBV20-1 and TRBJ2-7, with 11 bases matching TRBD1. V was clipped by 5 bases and J by 4 bases; unmatched bases: 4. The CDR3 runs 13 residues. In germline, CDR1 is DFQATT, CDR2 SNEGSKA (reference sequence).